Below, 18 T cell receptor beta chains from the same sample are listed, as sequenced in a study of OX40 agonist ivuxolimab in advanced cancers. The library was built by means of the immunoSEQ multiplex PCR assay. TCRdb holds this immuneACCESS table with in-frame rearrangements only. Some clones are missing; in checked studies, unresolved V genes explain under half, and the rest has no known cause. In all, the sample holds fewer than 65,000 clones, and 85% to 90% of those were seen once. The ten largest clones add up to around 5.8% of the sample. The material sequenced was CD4+ or CD8+ T cells sorted from blood, taken in a trial of the OX40 agonist ivuxolimab. The receptors originated from an adult with an advanced solid tumor such as melanoma, head and neck, liver or kidney cancer.

The rearrangement joins TRBV7-9 to TRBJ2-2, with TRBD1 identical over 8 bases. Germline V gives CDR1 SEHNR, CDR2 FQNEAQ (reference sequence). The V gene end was trimmed by 0 bases and the J gene end by 0 bases; junction bases not matched to a gene: 3. The CDR3 sequence is 17 residues long. The CDR3 spells CASSLARGQANTGELFF. The CDR3 coding sequence is TGTGCCAGCAGCTTAGCCCGGGGACAGGCGAACACCGGGGAGCTGTTTTTT.

This clone was counted between two and nine times. V usage is TRBV29-1 and J usage is TRBJ2-3; weak D call: TRBD1 (6 bases). CDR3 length: 13 residues. V lost 6 bases to trimming and J lost 1 base, with 11 bases between them. Germline CDR1 SQVTM, CDR2 ANQGSEA. CDR3 sequence (DNA): TGCAGCGTGAGACAGGCTGGCACAGATACGCAGTATTTT. Translation gives CSVRQAGTDTQYF.

The chain joins TRBV6-6 to TRBJ2-2, with TRBD2 as a possible D gene (6 bases). The germline V gene encodes CDR1 MNHNY and CDR2 SVGAGI (reference sequence). The V and J ends lost 4 bases and 1 base respectively, with 7 bases between them. This CDR3 spans 14 amino acids. As DNA, the CDR3 is TGTGCCAGCAGTTCGACTAGGAACACCGGGGAGCTGTTTTTT. This encodes CASSSTRNTGELFF.

The chain couples TRBV6-5 to TRBJ2-7; either TRBD1 or TRBD2 may supply D (6 bases each). V lost 0 bases and J 4 bases, leaving 13 bases between the germline ends. Germline V lookup: CDR1 MNHEY, CDR2 SVGAGI. This CDR3 is built from 15 residues. CDR3 in DNA: TGTGCCAGCAGTTACTCGAACGGGGGCGGGTACGAGCAGTACTTC. As protein: CASSYSNGGGYEQYF.

The rearrangement links TRBV5-8 to TRBJ2-1; 11 bases are a match to TRBD2. CDR1 and CDR2 (germline): SGHTS, YDEGEE. V lost 4 bases and J lost 0; bases outside the gene matches: 3. This CDR3 has 16 amino acids. The CDR3 sequence: CASSRTSGSSYNEQFF. The CDR3 DNA reads TGTGCCAGCAGCCGTACTAGCGGGAGCTCCTACAATGAGCAGTTCTTC.

This clone was observed once. The V call is TRBV7-9, the J call TRBJ1-4, with 7 bases fitting TRBD1. Germline values: CDR1 SEHNR, CDR2 FQNEAQ (reference sequence). J gave up 8 bases and V 5 bases, and 11 bases lay outside the gene matches. There are 15 residues in the CDR3. As DNA, the CDR3 is TGTGCCAGCAGCCGAGAGGAGGGGGCCGGGGAAAAACTGTTTTTT. Amino acid sequence: CASSREEGAGEKLFF.

This chain joins TRBV4-1 and TRBJ2-3; 7 bases are shared with TRBD1. V was pared by 2 bases and J by 0 bases, with 2 bases of the junction left unmatched. This CDR3 spans 15 amino acids. Germline V gives CDR1 MGHRA, CDR2 YSYEKL. The CDR3 here is CASSQRGLSTDTQYF. CDR3 DNA: TGCGCCAGCAGCCAAAGGGGGCTTAGCACAGATACGCAGTATTTT.

The chain couples TRBV4-2 to TRBJ1-2; 7 positions match TRBD1. The CDR3 runs 16 residues. The germline V gene has CDR1 LGHNA and CDR2 YNFKEQ. Trimming cost V 1 base and J 0 bases; bases outside gene matches: 5. For the CDR3, the DNA is TGTGCCAGCAGCCAAGGTGGGACAGCAGCTAACTATGGCTACACCTTC. Its protein is CASSQGGTAANYGYTF.

The genes are TRBV19 and TRBJ1-5; D is uncertain. The CDR3 covers 14 residues. Trimming took 3 bases from V and 0 from J, leaving 6 bases between them. The germline CDR1 and CDR2 sequences are LNHDA and SQIVND (reference sequence). As DNA, the CDR3 is TGTGCCAGTAGTATCCAAAATAGCAATCAGCCCCAGCATTTT. Translation: CASSIQNSNQPQHF.

This clone has only one observation. The chain links TRBV19 to TRBJ2-2; 8 positions agree with TRBD2. The germline CDR1 and CDR2 sequences are LNHDA and SQIVND (reference sequence). The length of the CDR3 is 14 residues. V lost 6 bases and J lost 2; bases outside the gene matches: 2. CDR3 coding DNA: TGTGCCAGTAGACTAGCGGCAAACACCGGGGAGCTGTTTTTT. It specifies CASRLAANTGELFF.

This chain connects TRBV2 to TRBJ2-3; D is possibly TRBD1 (6 bases). Trimming removed 8 bases from V and 2 bases from J, with 11 bases in between. Germline V gene sequence: CDR1 SNHLY, CDR2 FYNNEI. The CDR3 runs 13 residues. The CDR3 DNA reads as TGTGCCAGCGGGACAACTTACACAGATACGCAGTATTTT. Its protein product is CASGTTYTDTQYF.

This clone appeared a single time. V gene TRBV7-8 combines with J gene TRBJ1-3; tentative D call: TRBD1 (5 bases). The CDR3 has 14 amino acids. Trimming removed 5 bases from V and 0 bases from J, with 8 bases in between. Germline assignment: CDR1 SGHVS and CDR2 FQNEAQ. CDR3 sequence: CASSPGASGNTIYF. The DNA for the CDR3 is TGTGCCAGCAGCCCTGGGGCCTCTGGAAACACCATATATTTT.

V is TRBV6-5 and J is TRBJ2-1, with TRBD2 as a possible D gene (5 bases). V was trimmed by 6 bases and J by 4 bases, leaving 13 bases between them. Germline V gives CDR1 MNHEY, CDR2 SVGAGI. The CDR3 runs to 14 residues. The CDR3 nucleotides read TGTGCCAGCAGCCCGCGACGGACTTACAATGAGCAGTTCTTC. Its protein is CASSPRRTYNEQFF.

The CDR3 nucleotides are TGTGCCAGCAGGGCTCAACTGATAAACACCGGGGAGCTGTTTTTT. Residues: CASRAQLINTGELFF. The genes are TRBV7-2 and TRBJ2-2; D is unresolved. Germline V lookup: CDR1 SGHTA, CDR2 FQGNSA. This CDR3 is built from 15 residues. Trimming left V 6 bases short and J 2 bases short, with 13 bases between.

This chain uses TRBV4-1 with TRBJ2-1; 9 bases align to TRBD2. CDR3 length: 17 residues. Trimming took 4 bases from V and 0 from J; bases not matched to a gene: 7. Germline-derived CDR1 and CDR2 are MGHRA and YSYEKL. The CDR3 DNA reads as TGCGCCAGCAGCCGATCCAATAGCGGGAGCTCCTACAATGAGCAGTTCTTC. This gives the protein CASSRSNSGSSYNEQFF.

This clone occurred once. The chain is built from TRBV6-6 and TRBJ2-5; weak D call: TRBD2 (6 bases). Trimming took 6 bases from V and 5 from J, leaving 10 bases between them. The CDR3 consists of 12 residues. In germline, CDR1 is MNHNY, CDR2 SVGAGI (reference sequence). The CDR3, as DNA: TGTGCCAGCAGACGGGGGTTGGAGACCCAGTACTTC. Translation: CASRRGLETQYF.

The rearrangement links TRBV7-3 to TRBJ2-1; TRBD2 aligns across 11 bases. Looked up from germline, CDR1 is SGHTA and CDR2 is FQGTGA. J was trimmed by 6 bases and V by 5 bases; bases with no gene match: 3. The CDR3 spans 14 residues. The CDR3 reads CASSLGTSGNEQFF. CDR3 sequence (DNA): TGTGCCAGCAGCCTAGGGACTAGCGGCAATGAGCAGTTCTTC.

The V call is TRBV6-5, the J call TRBJ2-7, with 9 bases identical to TRBD1. The trim removed 8 bases at V and 5 bases at J, leaving 4 bases unmatched. Germline values: CDR1 MNHEY, CDR2 SVGAGI. CDR3 length: 12 residues. The DNA for the CDR3 is TGTGCCAGCCGGGACAGGGTAGACGAGCAGTACTTC. This codes for CASRDRVDEQYF.